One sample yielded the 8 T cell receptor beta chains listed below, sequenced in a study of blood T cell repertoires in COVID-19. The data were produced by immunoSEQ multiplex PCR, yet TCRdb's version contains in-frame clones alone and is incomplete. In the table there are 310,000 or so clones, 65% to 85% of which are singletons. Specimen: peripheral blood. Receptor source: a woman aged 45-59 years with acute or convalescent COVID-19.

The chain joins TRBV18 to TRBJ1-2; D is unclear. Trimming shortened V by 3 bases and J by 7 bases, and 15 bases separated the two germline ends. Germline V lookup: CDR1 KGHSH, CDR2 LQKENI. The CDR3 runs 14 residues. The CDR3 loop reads CASSPDRGGVGYTF. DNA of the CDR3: TGTGCCAGCTCACCGGACCGGGGTGGGGTTGGCTACACCTTC.

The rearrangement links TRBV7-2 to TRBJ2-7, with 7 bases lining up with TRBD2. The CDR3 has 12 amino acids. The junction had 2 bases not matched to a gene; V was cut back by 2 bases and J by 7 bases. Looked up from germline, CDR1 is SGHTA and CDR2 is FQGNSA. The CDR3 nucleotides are TGTGCCAGCAGCTTAAACGGGGGGGAGCAGTACTTC. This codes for CASSLNGGEQYF.

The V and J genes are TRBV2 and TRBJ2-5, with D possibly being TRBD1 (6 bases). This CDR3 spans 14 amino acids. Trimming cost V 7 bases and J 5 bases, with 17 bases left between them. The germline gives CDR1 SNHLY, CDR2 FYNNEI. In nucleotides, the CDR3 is TGTGCCAGCATCCCGACGGACAGAGGGGAGACCCAGTACTTC. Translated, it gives CASIPTDRGETQYF.

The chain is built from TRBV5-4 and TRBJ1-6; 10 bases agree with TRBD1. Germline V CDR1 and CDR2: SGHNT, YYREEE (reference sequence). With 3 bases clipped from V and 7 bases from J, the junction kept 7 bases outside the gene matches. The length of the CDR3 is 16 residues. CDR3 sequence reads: CASSSFGQGVNSPLHF. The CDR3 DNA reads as TGTGCCAGCAGCTCCTTCGGACAGGGGGTAAATTCACCCCTCCACTTT.

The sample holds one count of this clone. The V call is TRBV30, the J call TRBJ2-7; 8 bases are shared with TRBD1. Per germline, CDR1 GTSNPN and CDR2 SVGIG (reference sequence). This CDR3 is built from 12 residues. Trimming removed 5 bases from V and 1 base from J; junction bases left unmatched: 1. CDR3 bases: TGTGCCTGGGGACAGGGTTCCTACGAGCAGTACTTC. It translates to CAWGQGSYEQYF.

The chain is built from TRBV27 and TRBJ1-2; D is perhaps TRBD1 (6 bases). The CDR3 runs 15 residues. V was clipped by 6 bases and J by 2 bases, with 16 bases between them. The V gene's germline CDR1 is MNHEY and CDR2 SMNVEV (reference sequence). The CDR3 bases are TGTGCCAGCAGCCGGGGGGGGCACCCGAACTATGGCTACACCTTC. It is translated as CASSRGGHPNYGYTF.

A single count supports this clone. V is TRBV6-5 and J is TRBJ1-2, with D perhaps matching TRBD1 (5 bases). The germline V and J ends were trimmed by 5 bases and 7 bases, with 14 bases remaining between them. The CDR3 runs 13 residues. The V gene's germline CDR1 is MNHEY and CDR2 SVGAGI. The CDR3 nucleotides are TGTGCCAGCAGTCCGCGGGGGACCGGTGGCTACACCTTC. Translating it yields CASSPRGTGGYTF.

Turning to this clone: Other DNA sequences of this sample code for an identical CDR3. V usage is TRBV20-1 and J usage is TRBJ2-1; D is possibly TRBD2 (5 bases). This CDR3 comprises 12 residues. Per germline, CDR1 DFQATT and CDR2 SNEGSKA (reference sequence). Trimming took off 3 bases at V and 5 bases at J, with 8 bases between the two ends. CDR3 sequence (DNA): TGCAGTGCTAGTCGGGGAAACAATGAGCAGTTCTTC. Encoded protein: CSASRGNNEQFF.